This T cell receptor (beta chain) was found in a study of CD8+ T cells in alopecia areata. Across the whole study: Female C3H/HeJ mice aged roughly 7-11 weeks were given skin from C3H/HeJ graft donors, roughly 6-13 months old, that had spontaneous alopecia.

Following extraction, RNA underwent reverse transcription to cDNA, which served as the sequencing template. Libraries were prepared by immunoSEQ multiplex PCR; TCRdb keeps only in-frame clonotypes and omits some of them. The sample is made up of roughly 120,000 clones, none counted only once. This clone was picked up many times. Mouse gene names and germline throughout. The CDR3 extends 4 residues past the end of the read, so its final part is completed from the germline J gene. V gave up 6 bases and J gave up 4 bases, with 15 bases separating them. The CDR3 is 14 residues long. Germline V lookup: CDR1 NNHDY, CDR2 SYVADS.

Sequencing was performed on lesional skin. The clonotype originates from a C3H/HeJ mouse with alopecia areata. These mice share the MHC haplotype H2-k. The chain recombines TRBV13-3 with TRBJ2-3; a weak D match, TRBD1 (7 bases). Partial CDR3 DNA: TGTGCCAGCACCCCGAGGGGGCGTACAGAA. Translating it yields CASTPRGRTE. The full CDR3 is CASTPRGRTETLYF.